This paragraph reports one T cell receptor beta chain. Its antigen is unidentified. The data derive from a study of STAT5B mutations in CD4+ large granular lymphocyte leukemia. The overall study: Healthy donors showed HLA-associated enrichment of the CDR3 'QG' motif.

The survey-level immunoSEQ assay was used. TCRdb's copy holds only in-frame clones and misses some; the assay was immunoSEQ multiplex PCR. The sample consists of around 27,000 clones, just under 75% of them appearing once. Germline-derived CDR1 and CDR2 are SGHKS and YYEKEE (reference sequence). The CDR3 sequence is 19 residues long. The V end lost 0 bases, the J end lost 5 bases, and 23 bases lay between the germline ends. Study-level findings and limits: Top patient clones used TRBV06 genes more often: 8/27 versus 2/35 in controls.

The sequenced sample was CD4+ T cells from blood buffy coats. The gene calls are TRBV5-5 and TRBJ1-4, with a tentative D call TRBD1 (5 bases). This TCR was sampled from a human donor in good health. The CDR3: CASSLAGTPNQRLNEKLFF. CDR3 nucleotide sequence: TGTGCCAGCAGCTTGGCTGGGACCCCTAATCAAAGGCTCAATGAAAAACTGTTTTTT.